This T cell receptor (beta chain) originates from a study of T-cell reconstitution after alpha-beta-depleted transplantation in children. Findings of the study overall: Surviving recipient T cells and thymic progenitors produced the high day-60 TCRbeta diversity seen in some patients.

The length of the CDR3 is 14 residues. Germline V CDR1 and CDR2: MGHDK, SYGVNS. The V end lost 4 bases, the J end lost 1 base, and 11 bases lay between the germline ends. Unique molecular identifiers were incorporated when the TCRbeta library was constructed. MiXCR, run by TCRdb on the PCR reads, gives a single entry per CDR3 protein. Of approximately 82,000 distinct CDR3 sequences listed, around a sixth are singletons. About this clonotype itself: Its matching antigen is unknown.

The rearrangement uses TRBV25-1 and TRBJ2-7; D unclear. The clonotype originates from a male patient between 2 and 15 years old who had a stem cell transplant for acute lymphoblastic leukemia, so the T cells may come from the graft donor. The sample here was PBMCs, mostly from graft donor cells, taken 180 days after TCRalphabeta/CD19-depleted stem cell transplant. This CDR3 reads CASSVTTPSYEQYF. The DNA of the CDR3 is TGTGCCAGCAGTGTCACTACGCCGTCCTACGAGCAGTACTTC.